This record looks at one T cell receptor beta chain sequence and its context. This clone has a handful of counts. What antigen it recognizes has not been identified. Base qualities are not recorded, but no much larger clone differs from it by a single base. The data were obtained in a study of PD-1 blockade in classical Hodgkin lymphoma (TCRdb year 2020). Describing the broader study: Nivolumab dosing was 3 mg/kg intravenously every 2 weeks, continuing until either disease progression or unacceptable toxicity. The study used TCR beta sequencing and CyTOF to define a peripheral blood immune signature of response to PD-1 blockade in classical Hodgkin lymphoma.

From cysteine to phenylalanine, the CDR3 is 14 amino acids long. The DNA shown is the 42-base CDR3, in frame from base 1. The V end loses 3 bases and the J end loses 5 bases, and a stretch of 10 bases separates them. Via the germline V gene (reference sequence), CDR1 is LNHNV and CDR2 YYDKDF. The time point tag for this specimen amounts to: cycle 1 day 1 (C1D1), immediately before nivolumab initiation. All trial patients had relapsed after autologous stem cell transplantation, with cohorts A, B and C differing in prior brentuximab vedotin exposure. The trial cohort included 55 to 65 patients with relapsed/refractory classical Hodgkin lymphoma, and each patient had a best overall response of complete response, partial response or progressive disease. In the multi-cohort phase II CheckMate 205 trial, trial patients received single-agent nivolumab. An independent review committee assessed best overall response by applying the 2007 International Working Group response criteria. PBMCs from the trial were collected at three points: immediately before nivolumab initiation (C1D1), and during therapy at cycle 2 day 1 and cycle 4 day 1. Peripheral blood was collected in 8 mL Vacutainer Cell Preparation Tubes, from which PBMCs were isolated by centrifugation and then cryopreserved.

Genomic DNA was isolated using the Qiagen DNeasy kit from unsorted PBMCs as well as from negatively selected CD4+ and CD8+ fractions. Amplification of TCR beta CDR3 regions was done by immunoSEQ multiplex PCR with primers that anneal to V and J segments. Amplification bias was minimized using a synthetic immune receptor repertoire, and residual bias was removed computationally after sequencing. The authors processed their data as follows. Custom Python scripts were used to quantify repertoire diversity as the Shannon entropy index. Unsorted, CD4+ and CD8+ repertoires were examined separately, except in combined analyses, for which CD4+ and CD8+ sequences were merged in silico. A clone was considered expanded if an increase in frequency of at least 2-fold after treatment relative to C1D1 was found, and a pseudocount of 0.5 was applied to clones undetected at baseline. Clones with 0 or 1 copy at C1D1 were defined as singleton clones, while clones with 2 or more copies were defined as non-singleton clones. Clones expanded in unsorted samples were labelled as CD4+, CD8+ or unknown by matching protein sequences in sorted samples from the same patient. Wilcoxon tests were applied to paired samples to test diversity changes from C1D1 to C4D1. The table was pulled from immuneACCESS by TCRdb, which kept in-frame rearrangements only. Such tables lose some clones; where checked, under half of the loss comes from unresolved V genes, and the rest has no known cause. V, J and clone size reflect that table, while D and trimming were determined from the DNA. Recorded for this sample are about 75,000 clones; just over 90% of them occurred a single time. Under 9.5% of the sample belongs to the ten largest clones.

Results and caveats for the whole study, not just this receptor: The study covered only a single clinical trial cohort, and the causes of the repertoire differences, possibly disease activity or prior therapy, were still not defined. Among trial patients, those achieving complete response had baseline diversity similar to that of newly diagnosed patients, while diversity was significantly lower in partial responders and progressors. Baseline TCR diversity was reported to be lower in newly diagnosed patients than in healthy donors and to be lower still in relapsed/refractory patients. Lower diversity was seen in patients whose nivolumab began less than 1 year after ASCT, and these patients were left out of later analyses so that immune reconstitution would not confound the results. A significant rise by C4D1 was seen in CD4+ but not CD8+ TCR diversity (p=0.0027 vs p=0.16), with the rise being most apparent in complete responders (p=0.02).

The rearranged chain carries TRBV15 and TRBJ2-2; TRBD2 is perhaps the D gene, given 5 matching bases. This TCR derives from a human donor with classical Hodgkin lymphoma. The specimen was peripheral blood mononuclear cells (PBMCs), collected at baseline. At the DNA level, the sequence is TGTGCCACCAGCAGCCTCTCGGGGACCGGGGAGCTGTTTTTT. Protein translation: CATSSLSGTGELFF.